This is a list of T cell receptor beta chains from one sample in a study of cytomegalovirus exposure and HLA in healthy donors. The method was immunoSEQ multiplex PCR; TCRdb's version includes in-frame clones alone and lacks a portion of them. The listing records some 200,000 clones. The material sequenced was PBMCs. These receptors came from a boy younger than 18 in good health and CMV-seronegative. Each CDR3 is given with its conserved first and last residue. A D gene is named only where the DNA matches it firmly.

v_call	d_call	j_call	cdr3_aa	cdr3_nt
TRBV30	TRBD2	TRBJ2-1	CAWRRAGQNNEQFF	TGTGCCTGGAGAAGAGCGGGGCAGAACAATGAGCAGTTCTTC
TRBV4-1	TRBD2	TRBJ2-3	CASGQDTSGGADTQYF	TGCGCCAGCGGCCAGGATACTAGCGGGGGGGCAGATACGCAGTATTTT
TRBV19	-	TRBJ1-5	CASREGNQPQHF	TGTGCCAGTAGGGAGGGGAATCAGCCCCAGCATTTT
TRBV7-3	-	TRBJ2-6	CASSPSSGANVLTF	TGTGCCAGCAGCCCCTCTTCTGGGGCCAACGTCCTGACTTTC
TRBV7-9	-	TRBJ2-1	CASSSGYNEQFF	TGTGCCAGCAGCTCGGGCTACAATGAGCAGTTCTTC
TRBV7-2	-	TRBJ1-5	CASSLARGMGQPQHF	TGTGCCAGCAGCTTAGCGCGGGGGATGGGTCAGCCCCAGCATTTT
TRBV4-1	-	TRBJ2-7	CASSQIVVGAYEQYF	TGCGCCAGCAGCCAGATCGTGGTGGGGGCGTACGAGCAGTACTTC
TRBV6-5	-	TRBJ1-2	CASSQGVGGYTF	TGTGCCAGCAGTCAAGGGGTGGGTGGCTACACCTTC
TRBV7-2	-	TRBJ1-1	CASSPRWGGFATEAFF	TGTGCCAGCAGCCCTAGGTGGGGAGGGTTTGCCACTGAAGCTTTCTTT
TRBV2	-	TRBJ1-6	CASSQGFYNSPLHF	TGTGCCAGCAGCCAGGGGTTCTATAATTCACCCCTCCACTTT
TRBV19	-	TRBJ2-1	CASSKTDGSYNEQFF	TGTGCCAGTAGTAAAACAGACGGATCCTACAATGAGCAGTTCTTC
TRBV30	TRBD2	TRBJ2-1	CAWSVYFGTSAKQFF	TGTGCCTGGAGTGTATACTTCGGCACTAGCGCCAAGCAGTTCTTC
TRBV27	TRBD1	TRBJ1-2	CASSFSGGLYGYTF	TGTGCCAGCAGTTTCTCAGGGGGCCTCTATGGCTACACCTTC
TRBV11-2	TRBD1	TRBJ2-7	CASSQGQGYEQYF	TGTGCCAGCAGCCAGGGACAGGGCTACGAGCAGTACTTC
TRBV19	-	TRBJ1-2	CASSMGVGYTF	TGTGCCAGTAGTATGGGAGTAGGCTACACCTTC
TRBV5-1	TRBD2	TRBJ2-1	CASSWLTSGGAGSGEQFF	TGCGCCAGCAGCTGGTTAACTAGCGGGGGGGCCGGTTCGGGTGAGCAGTTCTTC
TRBV19	TRBD2	TRBJ2-1	CASWGGFYNEQFF	TGTGCCAGTTGGGGGGGATTCTACAATGAGCAGTTCTTC
TRBV6-1	-	TRBJ1-5	CASRAYGGFNQPQHF	TGTGCCAGCAGGGCCTATGGGGGGTTTAATCAGCCCCAGCATTTT
TRBV5-6	TRBD1	TRBJ1-1	CASISGTGGVLSVTEAFF	TGTGCCAGTATTTCCGGGACAGGGGGCGTTCTTTCGGTCACTGAAGCTTTCTTT
TRBV7-6	TRBD2	TRBJ2-1	CASSLLAGEGVDEQFF	TGTGCCAGCAGCTTACTAGCGGGGGAAGGGGTAGATGAGCAGTTCTTC
TRBV6-4	-	TRBJ1-6	CASRSESSYNSPLHF	TGTGCCAGCAGATCGGAGAGCTCCTATAATTCACCCCTCCACTTT
TRBV5-1	-	TRBJ1-1	CASSLAVLGVGSEAFF	TGCGCCAGCAGCTTGGCCGTCTTAGGAGTTGGGTCTGAAGCTTTCTTT
TRBV10-3	TRBD1	TRBJ2-7	CAISEYLWTGFYEQYF	TGTGCCATCAGTGAGTATCTGTGGACAGGGTTTTACGAGCAGTACTTC
TRBV29-1	-	TRBJ1-3	CSVDSGSGNTIYF	TGCAGCGTGGACAGTGGCTCTGGAAACACCATATATTTT
TRBV13	TRBD2	TRBJ2-1	CASRTAGGNNEQFF	TGTGCCAGCAGGACGGCGGGGGGGAACAATGAGCAGTTCTTC
TRBV7-6	TRBD1	TRBJ1-2	CASSPEGAGGYGYTF	TGTGCCAGCAGCCCGGAGGGTGCAGGGGGCTATGGCTACACCTTC
TRBV2	-	TRBJ2-1	CASSELTETTFYNEQFF	TGTGCCAGCAGTGAATTAACAGAGACAACCTTCTACAATGAGCAGTTCTTC
TRBV27	-	TRBJ1-2	CASKPGGVNYGYTF	TGTGCCAGCAAACCGGGGGGGGTTAACTATGGCTACACCTTC
TRBV6-5	-	TRBJ1-2	CASSYVGGGGYTF	TGTGCCAGCAGTTACGTAGGGGGTGGGGGCTACACCTTC
TRBV10-3	-	TRBJ1-1	CAISESGRGTEAFF	TGTGCCATCAGTGAGTCAGGGAGGGGCACTGAAGCTTTCTTT
TRBV2	-	TRBJ2-2	CASFEQGGELFF	TGTGCCAGCTTTGAACAGGGCGGGGAGCTGTTTTTT
TRBV9	-	TRBJ1-2	CASSPSGEGYGYTF	TGTGCCAGCAGCCCCTCAGGGGAGGGCTATGGCTACACCTTC
TRBV7-3	TRBD1	TRBJ2-1	CASSPTSGTVYNEQFF	TGTGCCAGCAGCCCAACCTCTGGGACAGTCTACAATGAGCAGTTCTTC
TRBV2	TRBD2	TRBJ2-2	CASRRDLGGRANTGELFF	TGTGCCAGCAGGAGGGATTTAGGAGGGAGGGCGAACACCGGGGAGCTGTTTTTT
TRBV5-6	-	TRBJ1-5	CASSLGRNQPQHF	TGTGCCAGCAGCTTGGGCAGGAATCAGCCCCAGCATTTT
TRBV2	TRBD1	TRBJ1-6	CASKGPGQGYSPLHF	TGTGCCAGCAAGGGACCGGGACAGGGGTATTCACCCCTCCACTTT
TRBV6-6	TRBD1	TRBJ1-5	CASSFNRGRNQPQHF	TGTGCCAGCAGTTTTAACAGGGGAAGGAATCAGCCCCAGCATTTT
TRBV5-1	-	TRBJ2-6	CASSLEAGAGANVLTF	TGCGCCAGCAGCTTGGAAGCAGGGGCTGGGGCCAACGTCCTGACTTTC
TRBV19	TRBD1	TRBJ2-7	CASSLGQSYEQYF	TGTGCCAGTAGTTTGGGACAGTCCTACGAGCAGTACTTC
TRBV5-1	-	TRBJ2-7	CASSLATNNYEQYF	TGCGCCAGCAGCTTGGCCACGAACAACTACGAGCAGTACTTC
TRBV4-1	-	TRBJ1-2	CASSQGEKGGYTF	TGCGCCAGCAGCCAAGGGGAGAAGGGAGGCTACACCTTC
TRBV7-9	TRBD2	TRBJ2-2	CASRLAGGSSGELFF	TGTGCCAGCAGGCTGGCGGGGGGGTCTTCCGGGGAGCTGTTTTTT
TRBV30	-	TRBJ1-3	CAWSVGVSGNTIYF	TGTGCCTGGAGTGTCGGGGTTTCTGGAAACACCATATATTTT
TRBV5-1	-	TRBJ2-7	CASSLARNRIDEQYF	TGCGCCAGCAGCTTGGCCAGAAACAGGATCGACGAGCAGTACTTC
TRBV11-2	-	TRBJ2-1	CASSFTPWQNEQFF	TGTGCCAGCAGCTTCACGCCATGGCAAAATGAGCAGTTCTTC
TRBV19	-	TRBJ2-2	CASSIVYRGPGELFF	TGTGCCAGTAGTATTGTCTACCGGGGTCCCGGGGAGCTGTTTTTT
TRBV7-2	-	TRBJ2-5	CASSLGGGETQYF	TGTGCCAGCAGCTTAGGGGGCGGTGAGACCCAGTACTTC
TRBV19	-	TRBJ2-7	CASSTPRGNRSYEQYF	TGTGCCAGTAGTACCCCGCGGGGCAACCGCTCCTACGAGCAGTACTTC
TRBV6-5	-	TRBJ1-1	CASSYSSARGSAEAFF	TGTGCCAGCAGTTACTCGTCTGCCAGGGGCTCGGCTGAAGCTTTCTTT
TRBV18	-	TRBJ1-1	CASSPNRDKNTEAFF	TGTGCCAGCTCTCCTAACAGGGATAAAAACACTGAAGCTTTCTTT
TRBV11-3	TRBD2	TRBJ2-1	CASSYGGSSYNEQFF	TGTGCCAGCAGCTACGGGGGGAGCTCCTACAATGAGCAGTTCTTC
TRBV6-5	TRBD1	TRBJ1-4	CASRETGDGEKLFF	TGTGCCAGCAGAGAGACAGGGGATGGGGAAAAACTGTTTTTT
TRBV7-9	TRBD2	TRBJ2-3	CASSFSGLSTDTQYF	TGTGCCAGCAGCTTTAGCGGGCTGAGCACAGATACGCAGTATTTT
TRBV11-1	-	TRBJ2-3	CASSLAPIQDTQYF	TGTGCCAGCAGCTTAGCGCCAATACAGGATACGCAGTATTTT
TRBV7-9	TRBD1	TRBJ2-1	CASSNKSTGIGNEQFF	TGTGCCAGCAGCAACAAATCGACAGGGATTGGAAATGAGCAGTTCTTC
TRBV5-1	-	TRBJ1-1	CASSPQGAGLSGGAFF	TGCGCCAGCAGCCCACAAGGTGCGGGCCTTAGCGGTGGAGCTTTCTTT
TRBV19	-	TRBJ2-4	CASSQSAVIQYF	TGTGCCAGTAGTCAGTCGGCGGTCATTCAGTACTTC
TRBV6-1	-	TRBJ2-7	CASSEAAGFYEQYF	TGTGCCAGCAGTGAAGCGGCGGGGTTCTACGAGCAGTACTTC
TRBV15	-	TRBJ2-5	CATSGGDRQETQYF	TGTGCCACCAGCGGGGGGGACAGGCAAGAGACCCAGTACTTC